This T cell receptor (beta chain) emerged from a study of human CD8 memory T cell subsets. Early memory CD8+ T cells that were CCR7+ PD-1+ TIGIT+ and had exhausted-like traits were the TPEX cells. Total CD8+ T cells were enriched by negative magnetic separation. Notes on the study in general: Stem-like memory and precursor exhausted T cells had similarly high diversity, unlike effector memory cells. The stem-like memory T cell repertoire shared very little with the precursor exhausted T cell repertoire.

Preparation of the TCR beta libraries relied on UMI-labeled 5' RACE. TCRdb reprocessed the 5' RACE reads; each CDR3 protein has one entry and no DNA is given. Its listing shows 6,000 or so distinct CDR3 sequences. Of note for this clonotype: As yet, its antigen is unknown.

Sequencing input: CD8+ T cells from PBMCs. This receptor was taken from a human donor in good health.

CDR3 region: CASTGFSGTPTYEQYF. The genes are TRBV27 and TRBJ2-7; lacking DNA, the TRBD1 call made by TCRdb goes unchecked. The germline gives CDR1 MNHEY, CDR2 SMNVEV (reference sequence). This CDR3 contains 16 residues.